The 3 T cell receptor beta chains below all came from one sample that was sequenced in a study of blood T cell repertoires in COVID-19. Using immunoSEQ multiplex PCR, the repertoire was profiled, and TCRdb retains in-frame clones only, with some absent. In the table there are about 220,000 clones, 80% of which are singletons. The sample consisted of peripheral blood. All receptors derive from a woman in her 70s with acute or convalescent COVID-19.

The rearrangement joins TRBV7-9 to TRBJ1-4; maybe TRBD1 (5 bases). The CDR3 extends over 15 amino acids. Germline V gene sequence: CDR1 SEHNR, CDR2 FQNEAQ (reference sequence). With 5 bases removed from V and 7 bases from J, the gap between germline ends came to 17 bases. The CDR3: CASSSPDSGVEKLFF. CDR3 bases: TGTGCCAGCAGCAGTCCTGACAGTGGGGTTGAAAAACTGTTTTTT. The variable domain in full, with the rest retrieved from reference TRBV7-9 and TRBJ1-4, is DTGVSQNPRHKITKRGQNVTFRCDPISEHNRLYWYRQTLGQGPEFLTYFQNEAQLEKSRLLSDRFSAERPKGSFSTLEIQRTEQGDSAMYLCASSSPDSGVEKLFFGSGTQLSVL.

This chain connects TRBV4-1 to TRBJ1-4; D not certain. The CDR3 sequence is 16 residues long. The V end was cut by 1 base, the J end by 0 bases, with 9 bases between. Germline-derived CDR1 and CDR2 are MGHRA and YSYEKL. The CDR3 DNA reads TGCGCCAGCAGCCAAGCCCACGGTGCAACTAATGAAAAACTGTTTTTT. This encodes CASSQAHGATNEKLFF.

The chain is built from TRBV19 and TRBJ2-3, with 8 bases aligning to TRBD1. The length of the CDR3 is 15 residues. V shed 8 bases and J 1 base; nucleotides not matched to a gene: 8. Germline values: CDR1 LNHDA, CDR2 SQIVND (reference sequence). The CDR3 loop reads CASSDRGGGTDTQYF. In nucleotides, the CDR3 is TGTGCCAGTTCTGACAGGGGAGGTGGCACAGATACGCAGTATTTT.